The sample holds a few counts of the clone carrying this T cell receptor (beta chain). The source of the sample is a study of human T cells and chemical hapten exposure. The CDR3 covers 14 residues. V was cut by 6 bases and J by 4 bases, with 13 bases left in between. CDR1 and CDR2 (germline): SEHNR, FQNEAQ (reference sequence). Individual cDNA molecules received unique molecular identifiers in the library. TCRdb re-called the 5' RACE reads with MiXCR, one entry per CDR3 protein. The data show about 140,000 distinct CDR3 sequences, around 4.4% seen once. From whole blood left unfractionated, total RNA was extracted.

The rearrangement joins TRBV7-9 to TRBJ1-3; D call uncertain. The sequence derives from a female donor in good health. The CDR3 DNA reads as TGTGCCAGCAGTTTCGGGTCCTCAGGAAACACCATATATTTT. Translated, it gives CASSFGSSGNTIYF.